The rows below give T cell receptor beta chains drawn from one sample of a study of shared T cell receptors in the human thymus. The table came from immunoSEQ multiplex PCR; TCRdb's copy has only in-frame clones and leaves some out. The table lists roughly 560,000 clones, 70% to 80% of them singletons. This same sample was also part of a study on human thymus T cells.

Sequenced material: thymocytes. The receptors were sampled from a boy younger than two with a congenital heart defect. The CDR3 runs from the conserved cysteine through the conserved F or W. Fields, in order: J gene, D gene, clone size, V gene, CDR3 protein, CDR3 DNA. A D gene is named only where the DNA matches it firmly. Clone size is given for some rows only: seen once, a few or many times, or a class if the clone is expanded.

j_gene: TRBJ1-4; d_gene: -; abundance: -; v_gene: TRBV27; CDR3aa: CASSADRCANEKLFF; CDR3nt: TGTGCCAGCAGTGCAGACAGGTGTGCTAATGAAAAACTGTTTTTT
j_gene: TRBJ2-7; d_gene: TRBD2; abundance: -; v_gene: TRBV10-3; CDR3aa: CATRHSGLTYEQYF; CDR3nt: TGTGCCACTAGACACTCGGGACTAACCTACGAGCAGTACTTC
j_gene: TRBJ1-3; d_gene: -; abundance: -; v_gene: TRBV6-5; CDR3aa: CASRGPGMYGNTIYF; CDR3nt: TGTGCCAGCAGAGGCCCAGGGATGTATGGAAACACCATATATTTT
j_gene: TRBJ2-2; d_gene: -; abundance: -; v_gene: TRBV6-5; CDR3aa: CASKQGSNTGELFF; CDR3nt: TGTGCCAGCAAGCAGGGCTCCAACACCGGGGAGCTGTTTTTT
j_gene: TRBJ2-7; d_gene: TRBD1; abundance: -; v_gene: TRBV27; CDR3aa: CASSSSGQGTAQYF; CDR3nt: TGTGCCAGCAGTTCATCGGGACAGGGAACAGCGCAGTACTTC
j_gene: TRBJ1-2; d_gene: -; abundance: -; v_gene: TRBV14; CDR3aa: CASSQMKGGDGYTF; CDR3nt: TGTGCCAGCAGCCAAATGAAGGGAGGGGATGGCTACACCTTC
j_gene: TRBJ2-5; d_gene: TRBD1; abundance: -; v_gene: TRBV6-8; CDR3aa: CASAFTGTGPETQYF; CDR3nt: TGTGCCAGCGCTTTTACCGGGACAGGGCCTGAGACCCAGTACTTC
j_gene: TRBJ2-1; d_gene: TRBD2; abundance: -; v_gene: TRBV10-3; CDR3aa: CAISESAGGHPKQFF; CDR3nt: TGTGCCATCAGTGAGTCTGCGGGAGGGCATCCGAAGCAGTTCTTC
j_gene: TRBJ2-5; d_gene: TRBD2; abundance: -; v_gene: TRBV6-1; CDR3aa: CASSGLAGEETQYF; CDR3nt: TGTGCCAGCAGTGGACTAGCGGGAGAAGAGACCCAGTACTTC
j_gene: TRBJ2-7; d_gene: TRBD2; abundance: few; v_gene: TRBV25-1; CDR3aa: CASARRTSGRSGYEQYF; CDR3nt: TGTGCCAGCGCCCGACGGACTAGCGGGAGGAGTGGTTACGAGCAGTACTTC
j_gene: TRBJ2-7; d_gene: TRBD1; abundance: -; v_gene: TRBV13; CDR3aa: CASSLSPGQGVEQYF; CDR3nt: TGTGCCAGCAGCTTGAGCCCGGGACAGGGTGTCGAGCAGTACTTC
j_gene: TRBJ2-7; d_gene: -; abundance: -; v_gene: TRBV5-1; CDR3aa: CASSLEGQGGYEQYF; CDR3nt: TGCGCCAGCAGCTTGGAGGGCCAGGGGGGCTACGAGCAGTACTTC
j_gene: TRBJ1-3; d_gene: -; abundance: few; v_gene: TRBV5-5; CDR3aa: CASSNNPQNTIYF; CDR3nt: TGTGCCAGCAGCAATAACCCACAGAACACCATATATTTT
j_gene: TRBJ1-1; d_gene: TRBD1; abundance: -; v_gene: TRBV12-5; CDR3aa: CASGLEPGQHEAFF; CDR3nt: TGTGCTAGTGGTTTGGAGCCGGGACAGCATGAAGCTTTCTTT
j_gene: TRBJ2-1; d_gene: -; abundance: once; v_gene: TRBV27; CDR3aa: CATLSPTGSTYNEQFF; CDR3nt: TGTGCCACCCTCTCCCCTACCGGGAGTACTTACAATGAGCAGTTCTTC
j_gene: TRBJ1-5; d_gene: TRBD1; abundance: -; v_gene: TRBV15; CDR3aa: CATSPGGQGDNQPQHF; CDR3nt: TGTGCCACCAGCCCCGGGGGACAGGGGGACAATCAGCCCCAGCATTTT
j_gene: TRBJ2-1; d_gene: TRBD2; abundance: -; v_gene: TRBV5-4; CDR3aa: CASSLGGSGRGNEQFF; CDR3nt: TGTGCCAGCAGCTTGGGGGGTAGCGGGAGGGGGAATGAGCAGTTCTTC
j_gene: TRBJ2-2; d_gene: -; abundance: few; v_gene: TRBV18; CDR3aa: CASSPWLARDTGELFF; CDR3nt: TGTGCCAGCTCACCATGGCTAGCTAGGGACACCGGGGAGCTGTTTTTT
j_gene: TRBJ2-3; d_gene: -; abundance: few; v_gene: TRBV10-2; CDR3aa: CASTRTAGDTQYF; CDR3nt: TGCGCCAGCACCAGGACCGCGGGAGATACGCAGTATTTT
j_gene: TRBJ2-1; d_gene: TRBD2; abundance: -; v_gene: TRBV4-1; CDR3aa: CASSPPGPGGRGEQFF; CDR3nt: TGCGCCAGCAGCCCCCCGGGGCCGGGAGGCCGGGGTGAGCAGTTCTTC
j_gene: TRBJ2-7; d_gene: -; abundance: -; v_gene: TRBV27; CDR3aa: CASSQGRGWAYEQYF; CDR3nt: TGTGCCAGCAGTCAAGGCAGGGGATGGGCCTACGAGCAGTACTTC
j_gene: TRBJ1-1; d_gene: TRBD1; abundance: -; v_gene: TRBV6-4; CDR3aa: CASSPGTGALNTEAFF; CDR3nt: TGTGCCAGCAGTCCCGGGACAGGGGCTTTGAACACTGAAGCTTTCTTT
j_gene: TRBJ2-6; d_gene: -; abundance: -; v_gene: TRBV5-6; CDR3aa: CASSLGVADIRSGANVLTF; CDR3nt: TGTGCCAGCAGCTTGGGGGTAGCAGATATTCGCTCTGGGGCCAACGTCCTGACTTTC
j_gene: TRBJ2-1; d_gene: TRBD2; abundance: -; v_gene: TRBV7-2; CDR3aa: CASSPLPLAGGRYNEQFF; CDR3nt: TGTGCCAGCAGCCCCCTGCCACTGGCGGGAGGCCGATACAATGAGCAGTTCTTC
j_gene: TRBJ1-2; d_gene: -; abundance: -; v_gene: TRBV4-1; CDR3aa: CASSQAPVHRNYGYTF; CDR3nt: TGCGCCAGCAGCCAGGCGCCAGTCCACAGGAACTATGGCTACACCTTC
j_gene: TRBJ2-7; d_gene: TRBD2; abundance: -; v_gene: TRBV27; CDR3aa: CASSFSSGRINHEQYF; CDR3nt: TGTGCCAGCAGTTTTTCTAGCGGGAGAATTAACCACGAGCAGTACTTC
j_gene: TRBJ2-7; d_gene: TRBD1; abundance: -; v_gene: TRBV7-8; CDR3aa: CASSLGSGDRREQYF; CDR3nt: TGTGCCAGCAGCTTAGGGTCCGGGGACAGAAGGGAGCAGTACTTC
j_gene: TRBJ2-2; d_gene: TRBD1; abundance: -; v_gene: TRBV4-1; CDR3aa: CASSRNDRGDGELFF; CDR3nt: TGCGCCAGCAGCCGAAACGACAGGGGTGACGGGGAGCTGTTTTTT
j_gene: TRBJ2-3; d_gene: TRBD2; abundance: -; v_gene: TRBV7-9; CDR3aa: CASSFTPAGGDFQPDTQYF; CDR3nt: TGTGCCAGCAGCTTCACCCCAGCGGGAGGGGACTTTCAACCAGATACGCAGTATTTT
j_gene: TRBJ2-5; d_gene: -; abundance: few; v_gene: TRBV6-1; CDR3aa: CASSEEEEGHQETQYF; CDR3nt: TGTGCCAGCAGTGAAGAAGAGGAGGGGCATCAAGAGACCCAGTACTTC
j_gene: TRBJ2-1; d_gene: TRBD1; abundance: few; v_gene: TRBV19; CDR3aa: CASSKLTGGSDNEQFF; CDR3nt: TGTGCCAGTAGTAAGTTAACAGGGGGCTCGGACAATGAGCAGTTCTTC
j_gene: TRBJ1-1; d_gene: -; abundance: once; v_gene: TRBV15; CDR3aa: CATSRQGEAFF; CDR3nt: TGTGCCACCAGCAGGCAGGGGGAAGCTTTCTTT